The 5 T cell receptor beta chains reported below all come from one sample, sequenced in a study of T cell responses to AZD1222 COVID-19 vaccine. Method: immunoSEQ multiplex PCR; TCRdb's copy keeps in-frame clones and lacks some. This repertoire shows about 190,000 clones, about 94% found once; its top ten account for about 9%. The input for sequencing was peripheral blood, taken on day 0 of AZD1222 vaccination. These receptors were taken from an adult in good health.

The chain has TRBV24-1 and TRBJ2-1, with a weak D call TRBD1 (6 bases). V shed 5 bases and J shed 4 bases, with 11 bases lying between them. Germline CDR1 reads KGHDR; CDR2 reads SFDVKD. The CDR3 length is 14 residues. CDR3 protein: CATSGEQGYNEQFF. DNA of the CDR3: TGTGCCACCAGTGGGGAACAGGGATACAATGAGCAGTTCTTC.

The genes are TRBV19 and TRBJ1-4; 7 nucleotides match TRBD1. V was clipped by 6 bases and J by 4 bases; unmatched bases: 8. This CDR3 comprises 15 residues. Germline loops: CDR1 LNHDA, CDR2 SQIVND (reference sequence). CDR3 bases: TGTGCCAGTAGCCCTACGACAGGGTTTAATGAAAAACTGTTTTTT. This encodes CASSPTTGFNEKLFF.

V usage is TRBV24-1 and J usage is TRBJ1-1; the D is unclear. V shed 2 bases and J shed 2 bases, with 8 bases lying between them. Germline CDR1 KGHDR, CDR2 SFDVKD. CDR3 length: 14 residues. The CDR3 bases are TGTGCCACCAGTGATTCCGGGAGTAACACTGAAGCTTTCTTT. Translation: CATSDSGSNTEAFF.

The chain links TRBV5-1 to TRBJ2-1; 9 positions agree with TRBD2. Trimming removed 0 bases from V and 0 bases from J; junction bases left unmatched: 1. This CDR3 region has 16 residues. The germline CDR1 and CDR2 sequences are SGHRS and YFSETQ. CDR3 in DNA: TGCGCCAGCAGCTTGGTTAGCGGGAGCTCCTACAATGAGCAGTTCTTC. Translating gives CASSLVSGSSYNEQFF.

The chain combines TRBV29-1 with TRBJ1-2, with D tentatively TRBD1 (6 bases). Germline CDR1 is SQVTM and CDR2 is ANQGSEA. V was pared by 3 bases and J by 7 bases, with 27 bases between. CDR3 length equals 17 residues. The CDR3, as DNA: TGCAGCGTTGAGGGGGTCCCGCACAGGACAGAGGGCGGTGGCTACACCTTC. It is translated as CSVEGVPHRTEGGGYTF. The full variable domain, rest sourced from reference TRBV29-1 and TRBJ1-2, is SAVISQKPSRDICQRGTSLTIQCQVDSQVTMMFWYRQQPGQSLTLIATANQGSEATYESGFVIDKFPISRPNLTFSTLTVSNMSPEDSSIYLCSVEGVPHRTEGGGYTFGSGTRLTVV.